This TCR beta chain stems from a study of T-cell reconstitution after alpha-beta-depleted transplantation in children. This CDR3 is built from 15 residues. Germline trimming cut 3 bases from V and 7 bases from J; bases unmatched to any gene: 7. The germline V gene encodes CDR1 MGHRA and CDR2 YSYEKL. The TCRbeta library incorporated unique molecular identifiers. MiXCR was run by TCRdb on the PCR reads, yielding one entry per CDR3 protein. The table lists a few hundred thousand distinct CDR3 sequences, over 10% of them singletons, with approximately 2.1% in the top ten. This rearrangement joins TRBV4-1 to TRBJ2-1, with 9 bases matching TRBD2. The sample here was PBMCs, mostly from graft donor cells, taken 360 days after TCRalphabeta/CD19-depleted stem cell transplant. This receptor was taken from a male patient aged 10 to 17 who had a stem cell transplant for acute myeloid leukemia, so the T cells may come from the graft donor. The DNA of the CDR3 is TGCGCCAGCAGCCAGTGGCTAGCGGGACCTAATGAGCAGTTCTTC. Its protein product is CASSQWLAGPNEQFF.